This T cell receptor (beta chain) is from a study of graft-versus-host responses after intestinal transplantation. Profiled with immunoSEQ multiplex PCR; TCRdb holds only in-frame clones, not every one. The top ten clones hold 0.9% to 1.5% of a sample with roughly 100,000 clones, 80% to 95% of them seen once. This clone was picked up one time. Its antigen remains unknown. This receptor was identified in a human donor who received an intestinal transplant. The sample here was unstimulated CD8+ T cells sorted from spleen or lymph node cells, taken before intestinal transplant.

The CDR3 is CASSKDRGAEAFF. CDR3 nucleotide sequence: TGTGCCAGCAGCAAAGACCGGGGCGCTGAAGCTTTCTTT. The rearrangement joins TRBV21-1 to TRBJ1-1. TRBV21-1 is assigned pseudogene status. The CDR3 runs to 13 residues.